The 11 T cell receptor beta chains presented below share a single source sample, sequenced in a study of a mutant IDH1 vaccine in newly diagnosed glioma. The table came from immunoSEQ multiplex PCR; TCRdb's copy has only in-frame clones and leaves some out. The sample holds fewer than 20,000 clones, approximately 80% seen once. Time point specified: baseline, week 1 (first vaccination visit). Treatment in this sample: pre-vaccination baseline after standard-of-care therapy. Sample: PBMCs, taken from a glioma patient treated with radiotherapy, temozolomide or both. Receptor source: a man aged 40-50 years with glioma.

This chain links TRBV25-1 with TRBJ2-5; D unresolved. V gave up 4 bases and J gave up 3 bases, with 9 bases separating them. Germline V gene data show CDR1 as MGHDK and CDR2 as SYGVNS. The CDR3 is 13 residues long. DNA of the CDR3: TGTGCCAGCAGTGGGCCGGCGGAAGAGACCCAGTACTTC. Its translation is CASSGPAEETQYF. Drawing the rest from reference TRBV25-1 and TRBJ2-5, the complete variable domain is EADIYQTPRYLVIGTGKKITLECSQTMGHDKMYWYQQDPGMELHLIHYSYGVNSTEKGDLSSESTVSRIRTEHFPLTLESARPSHTSQYLCASSGPAEETQYFGPGTRLLVL.

The rearrangement links TRBV5-1 to TRBJ2-3, with a weak D call TRBD1 (5 bases). CDR1 is SGHRS, CDR2 YFSETQ, per germline. The length of the CDR3 is 14 residues. V was pared by 5 bases and J by 4 bases, with 14 bases between. The CDR3 DNA is TGCGCCAGCAGAGGGCAGGGTAGCCCAGATACGCAGTATTTT. The encoded protein is CASRGQGSPDTQYF.

The rearrangement links TRBV6-6 to TRBJ2-7; 8 bases are a match to TRBD1. Germline trimming cut 4 bases from V and 1 base from J; bases unmatched to any gene: 9. This CDR3 is built from 16 residues. Germline values: CDR1 MNHNY, CDR2 SVGAGI (reference sequence). The CDR3 nucleotides are TGTGCCAGCAGTTTCCTCGGACAGGGTGGGTCCTACGAGCAGTACTTC. It encodes CASSFLGQGGSYEQYF.

The chain couples TRBV14 to TRBJ2-7, with 7 nucleotides matching TRBD2. The CDR3 is made up of 18 amino acids. J was trimmed by 0 bases and V by 4 bases; bases with no gene match: 15. Germline-derived CDR1 and CDR2 are SGHDN and FVKESK. The DNA of the CDR3 is TGTGCCAGCAGCCCCTTAATTTTCGGCCGGGAGGACTCCTACGAGCAGTACTTC. Amino acid sequence: CASSPLIFGREDSYEQYF. Full variable domain (rest looked up from reference TRBV14 and TRBJ2-7): EAGVTQFPSHSVIEKGQTVTLRCDPISGHDNLYWYRRVMGKEIKFLLHFVKESKQDESGMPNNRFLAERTGGTYSTLKVQPAELEDSGVYFCASSPLIFGREDSYEQYFGPGTRLTVT.

The chain employs TRBV19 and TRBJ1-2; the D gene is possibly TRBD1 (6 bases). Germline assignment: CDR1 LNHDA and CDR2 SQIVND (reference sequence). Trimming shortened V by 5 bases and J by 4 bases, and 14 bases separated the two germline ends. The CDR3 is 14 residues long. CDR3 sequence (DNA): TGTGCCAGTAGTGCGGGACACTTAATCTATGGCTACACCTTC. Translated: CASSAGHLIYGYTF.

V gene TRBV4-1 combines with J gene TRBJ2-3, with 10 bases that match TRBD2. V lost 6 bases and J lost 0; bases outside the gene matches: 6. The CDR3 consists of 16 residues. CDR1 MGHRA and CDR2 YSYEKL come from the germline V gene. The CDR3 DNA follows: TGCGCCAGCAGACGATTGACTAGCGGGAGCACAGATACGCAGTATTTT. Amino acids: CASRRLTSGSTDTQYF.

The chain employs TRBV7-6 and TRBJ2-7; 13 bases align to TRBD2. Germline V CDR1 and CDR2: SGHVS, FNYEAQ. The J segment lost 5 bases and the V segment lost 6 bases, leaving 7 bases of the junction unmatched. The CDR3 is 15 residues long. The CDR3 DNA sequence: TGTGCCAGCAGTCGGACTAGCGGGAGTCTCCACGAGCAGTACTTC. Encoded protein: CASSRTSGSLHEQYF.

The chain employs TRBV7-2 and TRBJ2-7, with 7 bases matching TRBD1. The V segment lost 3 bases and the J segment 6 bases; nucleotides outside the gene matches: 11. Germline CDR1 is SGHTA and CDR2 is FQGNSA. The length of the CDR3 is 15 residues. The DNA of the CDR3 is TGTGCCAGCAGCTTTCAATCGAGAGGGGGCGCCGAGCAGTACTTC. It encodes CASSFQSRGGAEQYF.

J is TRBJ2-1 and V is TRBV10-1, with D unresolved. Trimming pared 2 bases from V and 5 bases from J, leaving 10 bases between. Germline values: CDR1 WNHNN, CDR2 SYGVQD (reference sequence). The CDR3 spans 14 residues. The CDR3 sequence is CASSEGRLNNEQFF. CDR3 bases: TGCGCCAGCAGTGAGGGGCGCCTTAACAATGAGCAGTTCTTC.

The gene calls are TRBV4-3 and TRBJ1-6, with 7 positions matching TRBD1. This CDR3 region has 15 residues. V was pared by 2 bases and J by 12 bases, with 10 bases of the junction left unmatched. The germline V gene encodes CDR1 LGHNA and CDR2 YSLEER. The CDR3 region has the DNA TGCGCCAGCAGCCAAAAATACAGGGGACGACTACCCCTCCACTTT. Protein: CASSQKYRGRLPLHF.

This chain links TRBV6-5 with TRBJ1-5; 7 positions match TRBD1. The V gene's germline CDR1 is MNHEY and CDR2 SVGAGI. After removal of 8 bases from V and 4 bases from J, the junction contained 8 bases not matched to a gene. The CDR3 contains 14 residues. The CDR3 region is CASRGQTLNQPQHF. The CDR3, as DNA: TGTGCCAGCCGGGGACAGACGCTTAATCAGCCCCAGCATTTT.